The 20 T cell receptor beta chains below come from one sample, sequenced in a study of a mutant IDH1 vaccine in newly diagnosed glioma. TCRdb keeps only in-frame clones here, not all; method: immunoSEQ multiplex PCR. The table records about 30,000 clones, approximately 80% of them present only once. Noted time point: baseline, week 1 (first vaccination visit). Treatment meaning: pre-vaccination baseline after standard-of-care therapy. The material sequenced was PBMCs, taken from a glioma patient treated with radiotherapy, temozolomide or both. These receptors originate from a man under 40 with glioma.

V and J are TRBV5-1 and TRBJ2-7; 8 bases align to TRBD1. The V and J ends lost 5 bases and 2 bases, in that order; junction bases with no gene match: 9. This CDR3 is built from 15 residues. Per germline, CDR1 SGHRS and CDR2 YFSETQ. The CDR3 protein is CASSPRQGAAYEQYF. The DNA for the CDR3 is TGCGCCAGCAGTCCCCGGCAGGGGGCGGCCTACGAGCAGTACTTC.

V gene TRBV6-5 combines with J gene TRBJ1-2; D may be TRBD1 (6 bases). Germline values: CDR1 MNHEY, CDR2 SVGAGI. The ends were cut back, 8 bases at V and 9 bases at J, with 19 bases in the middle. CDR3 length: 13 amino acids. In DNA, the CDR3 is TGTGCCAGCGGAGGGGGGGCCCTACTGAGCTACACCTTC. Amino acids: CASGGGALLSYTF.

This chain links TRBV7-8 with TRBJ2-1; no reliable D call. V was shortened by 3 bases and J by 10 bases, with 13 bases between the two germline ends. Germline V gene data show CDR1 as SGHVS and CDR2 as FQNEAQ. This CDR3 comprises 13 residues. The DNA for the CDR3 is TGTGCCAGCAGCTTGGTGAAGTTTAACGAGCAGTTCTTC. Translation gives CASSLVKFNEQFF.

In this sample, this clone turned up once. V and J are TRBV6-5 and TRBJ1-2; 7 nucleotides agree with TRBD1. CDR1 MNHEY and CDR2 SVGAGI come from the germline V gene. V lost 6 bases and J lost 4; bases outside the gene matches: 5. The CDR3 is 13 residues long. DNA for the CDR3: TGTGCCAGCAGCCCCGGGACAGTCTATGGCTACACCTTC. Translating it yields CASSPGTVYGYTF.

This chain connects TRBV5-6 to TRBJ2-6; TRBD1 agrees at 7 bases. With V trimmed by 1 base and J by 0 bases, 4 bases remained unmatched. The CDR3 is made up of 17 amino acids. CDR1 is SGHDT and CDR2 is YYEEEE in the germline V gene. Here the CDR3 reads CASSLTGASSGANVLTF. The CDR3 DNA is TGTGCCAGCAGCTTGACAGGGGCGAGCTCTGGGGCCAACGTCCTGACTTTC.

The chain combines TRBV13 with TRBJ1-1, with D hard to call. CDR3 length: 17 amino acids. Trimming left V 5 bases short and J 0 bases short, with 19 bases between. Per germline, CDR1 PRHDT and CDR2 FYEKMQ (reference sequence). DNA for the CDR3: TGTGCCAGCAGCCCCCGTGGCAGCGAGGGAATGAACACTGAAGCTTTCTTT. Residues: CASSPRGSEGMNTEAFF.

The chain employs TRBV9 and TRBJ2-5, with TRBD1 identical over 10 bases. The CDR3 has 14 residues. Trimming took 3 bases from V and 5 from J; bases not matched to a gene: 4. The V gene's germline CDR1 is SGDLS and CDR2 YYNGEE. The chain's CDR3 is CASSAGQGWETQYF. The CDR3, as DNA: TGTGCCAGCAGCGCGGGACAGGGGTGGGAGACCCAGTACTTC.

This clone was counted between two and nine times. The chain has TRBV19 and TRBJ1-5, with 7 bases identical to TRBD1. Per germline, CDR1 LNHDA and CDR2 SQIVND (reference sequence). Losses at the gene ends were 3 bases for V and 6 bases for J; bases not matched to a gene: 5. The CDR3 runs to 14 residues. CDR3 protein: CASSMEGAFQPQHF. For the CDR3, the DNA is TGTGCCAGTAGTATGGAGGGGGCGTTTCAGCCCCAGCATTTT.

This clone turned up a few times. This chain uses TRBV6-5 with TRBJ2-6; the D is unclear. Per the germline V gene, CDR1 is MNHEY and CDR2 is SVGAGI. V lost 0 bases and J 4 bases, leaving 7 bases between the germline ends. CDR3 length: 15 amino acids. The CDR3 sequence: CASSYSRLGANVLTF. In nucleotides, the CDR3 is TGTGCCAGCAGTTACTCTAGGCTAGGGGCCAACGTCCTGACTTTC.

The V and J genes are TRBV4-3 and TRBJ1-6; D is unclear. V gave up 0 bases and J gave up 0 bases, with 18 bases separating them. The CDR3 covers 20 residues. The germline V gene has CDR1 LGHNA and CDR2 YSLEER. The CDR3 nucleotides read TGCGCCAGCAGCCAAGAAAATTTAGCCGGGCCGAGCTCCTATAATTCACCCCTCCACTTT. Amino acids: CASSQENLAGPSSYNSPLHF.

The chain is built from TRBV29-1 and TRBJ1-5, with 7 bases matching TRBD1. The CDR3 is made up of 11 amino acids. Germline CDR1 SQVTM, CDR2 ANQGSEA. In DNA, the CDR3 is TGCAGTGTGACAGGGACTCAGCCCCAGCATTTT. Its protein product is CSVTGTQPQHF. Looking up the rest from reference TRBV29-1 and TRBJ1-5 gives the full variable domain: SAVISQKPSRDICQRGTSLTIQCQVDSQVTMMFWYRQQPGQSLTLIATANQGSEATYESGFVIDKFPISRPNLTFSTLTVSNMSPEDSSIYLCSVTGTQPQHFGDGTRLSIL.

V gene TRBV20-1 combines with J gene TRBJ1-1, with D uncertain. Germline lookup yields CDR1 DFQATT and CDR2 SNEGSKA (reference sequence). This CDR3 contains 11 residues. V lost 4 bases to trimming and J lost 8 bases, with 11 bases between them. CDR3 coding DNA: TGCAGTGCTACGCTGGTGGCGGAAGCTTTCTTT. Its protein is CSATLVAEAFF.

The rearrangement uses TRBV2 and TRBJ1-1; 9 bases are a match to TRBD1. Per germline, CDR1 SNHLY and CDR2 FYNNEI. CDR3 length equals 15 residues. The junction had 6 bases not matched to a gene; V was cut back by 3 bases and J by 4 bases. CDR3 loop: CASSDPKQGATEAFF. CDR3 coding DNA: TGTGCCAGCAGTGATCCCAAACAGGGGGCCACTGAAGCTTTCTTT. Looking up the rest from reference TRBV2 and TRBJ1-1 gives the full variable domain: EPEVTQTPSHQVTQMGQEVILRCVPISNHLYFYWYRQILGQKVEFLVSFYNNEISEKSEIFDDQFSVERPDGSNFTLKIRSTKLEDSAMYFCASSDPKQGATEAFFGQGTRLTVV.

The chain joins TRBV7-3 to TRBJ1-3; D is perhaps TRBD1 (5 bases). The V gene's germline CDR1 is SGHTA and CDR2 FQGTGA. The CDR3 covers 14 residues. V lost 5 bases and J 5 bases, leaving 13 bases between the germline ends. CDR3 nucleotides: TGTGCCAGCAGCCCCGGGACCGACCGAAACACCATATATTTT. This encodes CASSPGTDRNTIYF.

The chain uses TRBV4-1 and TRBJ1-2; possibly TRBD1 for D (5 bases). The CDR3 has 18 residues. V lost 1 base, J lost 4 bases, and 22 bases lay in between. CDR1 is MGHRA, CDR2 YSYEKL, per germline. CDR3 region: CASSQGIGEDFSAYGYTF. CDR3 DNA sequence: TGCGCCAGCAGCCAAGGGATAGGGGAAGATTTTTCAGCCTATGGCTACACCTTC.

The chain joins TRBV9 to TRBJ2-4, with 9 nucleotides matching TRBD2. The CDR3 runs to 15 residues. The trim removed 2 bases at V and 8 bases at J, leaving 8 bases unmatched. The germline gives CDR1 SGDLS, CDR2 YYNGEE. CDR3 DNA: TGTGCCAGCAGCGTTCGCGGGGGGGCCGACGACATTCAGTACTTC. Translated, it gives CASSVRGGADDIQYF.

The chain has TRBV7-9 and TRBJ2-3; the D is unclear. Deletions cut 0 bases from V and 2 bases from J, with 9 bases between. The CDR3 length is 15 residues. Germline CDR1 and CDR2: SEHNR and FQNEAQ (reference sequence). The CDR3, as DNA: TGTGCCAGCAGCTTAGCTGAGACTGTCACAGATACGCAGTATTTT. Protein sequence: CASSLAETVTDTQYF.

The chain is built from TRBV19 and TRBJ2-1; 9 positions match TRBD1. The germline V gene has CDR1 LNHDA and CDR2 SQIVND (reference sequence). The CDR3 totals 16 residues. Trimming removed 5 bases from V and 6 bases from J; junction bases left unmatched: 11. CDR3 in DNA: TGTGCCAGTAGTGCCCCCTACAGGGGGCGATCCAATGAGCAGTTCTTC. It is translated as CASSAPYRGRSNEQFF.

The CDR3 DNA reads as TGTGCCGGACAGGAACCTCTTCTGACGGGGGAAACCTTC. This encodes CAGQEPLLTGETF. This chain links TRBV2 with TRBJ1-2, with TRBD1 matching over 7 bases. With 11 bases clipped from V and 14 bases from J, the junction kept 20 bases outside the gene matches. Germline-derived CDR1 and CDR2 are SNHLY and FYNNEI. The CDR3 totals 13 residues.

The CDR3 sequence: CASSYLQGAETQYF. The CDR3 DNA reads as TGTGCCAGCAGCTACCTACAGGGAGCGGAGACCCAGTACTTC. The genes are TRBV7-8 and TRBJ2-5; tentatively, D is TRBD1 (6 bases). This CDR3 spans 14 amino acids. Between the trimmed V and J ends, which lost 4 bases and 5 bases, there was a span of 14 bases. Per the germline V gene, CDR1 is SGHVS and CDR2 is FQNEAQ. Using reference TRBV7-8 and TRBJ2-5 for the parts outside the CDR3, the full variable domain is GAGVSQSPRYKVAKRGQDVALRCDPISGHVSLFWYQQALGQGPEFLTYFQNEAQLDKSGLPSDRFFAERPEGSVSTLKIQRTQQEDSAVYLCASSYLQGAETQYFGPGTRLLVL.